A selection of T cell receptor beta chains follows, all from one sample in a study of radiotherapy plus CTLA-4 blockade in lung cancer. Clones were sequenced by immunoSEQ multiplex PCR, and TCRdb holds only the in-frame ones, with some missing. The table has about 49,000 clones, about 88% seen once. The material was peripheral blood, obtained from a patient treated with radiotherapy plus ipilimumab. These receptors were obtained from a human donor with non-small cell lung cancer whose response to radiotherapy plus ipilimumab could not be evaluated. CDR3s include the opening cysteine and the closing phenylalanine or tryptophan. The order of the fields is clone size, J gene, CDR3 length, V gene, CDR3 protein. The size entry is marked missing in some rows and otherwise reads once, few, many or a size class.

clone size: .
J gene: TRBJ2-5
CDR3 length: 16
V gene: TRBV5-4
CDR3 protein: CASSSGASGTQETQYF

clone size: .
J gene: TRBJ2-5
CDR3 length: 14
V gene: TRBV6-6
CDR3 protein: CASSRGGKIETQYF

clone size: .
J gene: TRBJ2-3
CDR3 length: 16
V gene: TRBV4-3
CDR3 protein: CASSPGTSGHTDTQYF

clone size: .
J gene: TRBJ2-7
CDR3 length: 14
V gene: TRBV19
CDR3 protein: CASTSDYRRGEQYF

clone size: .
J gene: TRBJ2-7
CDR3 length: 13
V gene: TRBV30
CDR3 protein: CAFSRGRNYEQYF

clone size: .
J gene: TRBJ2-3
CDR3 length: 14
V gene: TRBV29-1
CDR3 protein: CSVSSGRDADTQYF

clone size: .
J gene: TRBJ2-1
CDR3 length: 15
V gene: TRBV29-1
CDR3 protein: CSVESGERTYNEQFF

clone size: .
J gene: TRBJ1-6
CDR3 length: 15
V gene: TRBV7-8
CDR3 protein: CASSPLGLANSPLHF

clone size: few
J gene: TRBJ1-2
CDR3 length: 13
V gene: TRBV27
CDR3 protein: CASSLSDRGGYTF

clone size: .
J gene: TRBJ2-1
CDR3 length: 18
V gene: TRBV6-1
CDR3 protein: CASSEGRRFRGSYNEQFF

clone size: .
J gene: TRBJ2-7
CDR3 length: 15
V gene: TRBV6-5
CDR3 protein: CASSYGGGGVYEQYF

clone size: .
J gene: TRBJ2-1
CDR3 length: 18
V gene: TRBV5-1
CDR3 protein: CASSLRLATSISYNEQFF

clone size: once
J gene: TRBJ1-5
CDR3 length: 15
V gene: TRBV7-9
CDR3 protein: CASSRREDSNQPQHF

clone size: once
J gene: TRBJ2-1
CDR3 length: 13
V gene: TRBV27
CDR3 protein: CASGLVMGNEQFF

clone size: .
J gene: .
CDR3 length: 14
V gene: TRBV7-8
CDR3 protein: CASSLGRDLYEQYF

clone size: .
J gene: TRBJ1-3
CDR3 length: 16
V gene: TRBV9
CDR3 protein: CASSVGLTGAGNTIYF

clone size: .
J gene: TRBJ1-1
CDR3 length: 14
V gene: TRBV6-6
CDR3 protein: CASSYEVGNTEAFF

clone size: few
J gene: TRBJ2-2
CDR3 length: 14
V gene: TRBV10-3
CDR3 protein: CAIKQGAIGGELFF

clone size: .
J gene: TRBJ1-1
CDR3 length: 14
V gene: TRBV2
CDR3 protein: CASSGQGSNTEAFF

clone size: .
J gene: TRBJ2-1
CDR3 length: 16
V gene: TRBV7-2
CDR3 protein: CASSLQPAGVLNEQFF

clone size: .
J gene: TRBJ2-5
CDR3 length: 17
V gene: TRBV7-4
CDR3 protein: CASSFSDRDSLGETQYF

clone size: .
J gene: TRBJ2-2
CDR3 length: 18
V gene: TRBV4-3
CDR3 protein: CASSQESAGGGNTGELFF

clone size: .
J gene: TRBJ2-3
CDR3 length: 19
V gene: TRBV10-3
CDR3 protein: CAISDFAASGGLMTDTQYF

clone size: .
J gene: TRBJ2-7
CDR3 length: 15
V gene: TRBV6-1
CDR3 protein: CASRLPGQGPYEQYF